This TCR beta chain was identified in a study of blood T cells in healthy people across ages. Study-wide points: Diversity estimates from one million T cells were considered underestimates. Older individuals had lower TCR beta diversity per million T cells (the decline was roughly linear). Strong correlation was found linking TCR beta diversity to naive T cell percentage.

The authors extracted at least 5 micrograms of total RNA per sample. Using a J-beta primer mix together with a sample-barcoded 5' primer, a second PCR was run for roughly 7 to 11 cycles. In TCRdb, the 5' RACE reads were re-called with MiXCR into one record per CDR3 protein. The profile shows about 1.7 million distinct CDR3 sequences, about 28% of them singletons. This clonotype was recorded a few times. The antigen remains undetermined. CDR3 size: 14 residues. CDR1 is MDHEN, CDR2 SYDVKM, per germline. V shed 3 bases and J shed 2 bases, with 11 bases lying between them. Sequencing input: blood. The TCR originated in a woman aged 25-40 years in good health. The V and J genes are TRBV28 and TRBJ2-7, with D unclear. Written as DNA, the CDR3 is TGTGCCAGCAGTTTGGGTCCAAGAACCTACGAGCAGTACTTC. Protein: CASSLGPRTYEQYF.